This T cell receptor beta chain was found in a study of cytomegalovirus exposure and HLA in healthy donors. The germline V gene encodes CDR1 MGHRA and CDR2 YSYEKL. V lost 4 bases to trimming and J lost 8 bases; unmatched junction nucleotides: 10. The CDR3 contains 15 residues. Study conclusions and caveats: 150 to 200 TCR beta chains were listed as cytomegalovirus-associated. Among TCR sequences, most were rare, though some public TCRs appeared in many donors.

To note about this clone: Its antigen is currently unknown.

Assay: immunoSEQ multiplex PCR; the TCRdb copy retains only in-frame clones and omits some. Counted here are 200,000 to 250,000 clones, 80% to 95% occurring once; the ten biggest clones make up roughly 1%. This TCR came from a young woman in good health and CMV-seronegative. Sequencing was performed on PBMCs. The V gene is TRBV4-1, the J gene TRBJ2-1; the match to TRBD2 covers 8 bases. CDR3 sequence: CASSRWTSQRYEQFF. The CDR3 DNA is TGCGCCAGCAGCCGATGGACTAGCCAAAGGTATGAGCAGTTCTTC.